Detailed here is one TCR beta chain. No antigen is known for it. This sample is drawn from a study of PD-1 blockade in classical Hodgkin lymphoma. Study-wide findings and caveats: At baseline, newly diagnosed patients reportedly showed less TCR diversity than healthy donors. The repertoire differences lack a defined cause, possibly disease activity or prior therapy.

Some clones are missing from TCRdb's copy, which holds only in-frame ones; the method was immunoSEQ multiplex PCR. The table includes about 7,100 clones, 60% to 85% detected once. Time point here: newly diagnosed, previously untreated cHL patient sample. The authors used newly diagnosed, untreated classical Hodgkin lymphoma PBMCs as comparison. This sequence was found in a human donor with classical Hodgkin lymphoma. The sequencing sample was made of peripheral blood mononuclear cells (PBMCs).

The CDR3 here is CASSASPTNTEAFF. The CDR3 DNA follows: TGTGCCAGCAGTGCCAGCCCCACGAACACTGAAGCTTTCTTT. The genes are TRBV2 and TRBJ1-1; D not resolved. The CDR3 has 14 residues. Per germline, CDR1 SNHLY and CDR2 FYNNEI. The germline V and J ends were trimmed by 4 bases and 1 base, with 10 bases remaining between them. The entire variable domain, with the rest obtained from reference TRBV2 and TRBJ1-1, is as follows: EPEVTQTPSHQVTQMGQEVILRCVPISNHLYFYWYRQILGQKVEFLVSFYNNEISEKSEIFDDQFSVERPDGSNFTLKIRSTKLEDSAMYFCASSASPTNTEAFFGQGTRLTVV.